Below are 30 T cell receptor beta chains sequenced from a single sample in a study of blood T cell repertoires in COVID-19. Some clones are missing from TCRdb's copy, which holds only in-frame ones; the method was immunoSEQ multiplex PCR. The sample contains about 240,000 clones, approximately 82% of which appear only once. Specimen: peripheral blood. All receptors derive from a man aged 25 to 45 who had recovered from COVID-19.

The chain uses TRBV12-3 or TRBV12-4 and TRBJ2-2, with D hard to call. The CDR3 contains 12 residues. V was clipped by 7 bases and J by 2 bases, with 5 bases between them. The CDR3 DNA reads as TGTGCCAGCACCGTAAACACCGGGGAGCTGTTTTTT. This sequence encodes CASTVNTGELFF.

The chain combines TRBV7-9 with TRBJ1-1; no reliable D call. CDR3 length: 16 amino acids. Trimming shortened V by 1 base and J by 1 base, and 13 bases separated the two germline ends. Germline CDR1 reads SEHNR; CDR2 reads FQNEAQ (reference sequence). CDR3 loop: CASSLGPGEKNTEAFF. CDR3 coding DNA: TGTGCCAGCAGCTTAGGTCCTGGGGAGAAGAACACTGAAGCTTTCTTT.

The chain combines TRBV9 with TRBJ2-1; tentative D call: TRBD1 (5 bases). Per germline, CDR1 SGDLS and CDR2 YYNGEE. Trimming removed 2 bases at V and 6 bases at J, with 9 bases between. CDR3 size: 13 residues. CDR3 sequence: CASSVEQVNEQFF. Written as DNA, the CDR3 is TGTGCCAGCAGCGTTGAACAGGTCAATGAGCAGTTCTTC.

V is TRBV12-3 or TRBV12-4 and J is TRBJ1-2; 7 nucleotides match TRBD1. The ends lost 5 bases at V and 7 bases at J; junction bases unmatched: 7. The CDR3 totals 13 residues. The CDR3 DNA sequence: TGTGCCAGCAGTCGACAGGGTTTGAGTGGCTACACCTTC. It encodes CASSRQGLSGYTF.

The chain joins TRBV9 to TRBJ2-1; 11 nucleotides match TRBD1. In germline, CDR1 is SGDLS, CDR2 YYNGEE. The ends lost 3 bases at V and 7 bases at J; junction bases unmatched: 6. The CDR3 is 15 amino acids. The CDR3 spells CASSGGTGGFNEQFF. The CDR3 DNA reads TGTGCCAGCAGCGGCGGGACAGGGGGGTTTAATGAGCAGTTCTTC.

This rearrangement joins TRBV5-1 to TRBJ1-3; 9 bases align to TRBD1. CDR3 length: 15 amino acids. The V and J ends lost 2 bases and 8 bases, in that order; junction bases with no gene match: 8. Germline CDR1 SGHRS, CDR2 YFSETQ. The CDR3 sequence: CASSFYGTGRDTIYF. DNA of the CDR3: TGCGCCAGCAGCTTTTATGGGACAGGGAGGGACACCATATATTTT.

The rearrangement joins TRBV19 to TRBJ1-4, with D hard to call. V lost 1 base and J 0 bases, leaving 6 bases between the germline ends. CDR3 length: 15 residues. CDR1 is LNHDA, CDR2 SQIVND, per germline (reference sequence). For the CDR3, the DNA is TGTGCCAGTAGTATAGGGCGGGCAACTAATGAAAAACTGTTTTTT. This encodes CASSIGRATNEKLFF.

The chain links TRBV6-4 to TRBJ1-6, with D uncertain. Trimming left V 3 bases short and J 1 base short, with 16 bases between. The CDR3 spans 18 residues. Germline V gene lookup returns CDR1 MRHNA and CDR2 SNTAGT. The chain's CDR3 is CASSEFGGKGSYNSPLHF. The CDR3 DNA reads TGTGCCAGCAGTGAGTTCGGAGGGAAAGGGTCCTATAATTCACCCCTCCACTTT.

This clone has a handful of counts. This chain uses TRBV7-2 with TRBJ2-5; possible D gene TRBD1, 6 bases. CDR3 length: 15 residues. Germline CDR1 is SGHTA and CDR2 is FQGNSA. Trimming shortened V by 6 bases and J by 3 bases, and 17 bases separated the two germline ends. Here the CDR3 reads CASSSTGTTEETQYF. The CDR3 nucleotides read TGTGCCAGCAGTTCAACCGGGACAACCGAAGAGACCCAGTACTTC.

The chain uses TRBV6-5 and TRBJ1-2, with 8 bases matching TRBD1. This CDR3 is built from 14 residues. Trimming cost V 8 bases and J 0 bases; bases outside gene matches: 5. CDR1 and CDR2 from the germline V gene are MNHEY and SVGAGI. CDR3 region: CASEDRGANYGYTF. The CDR3 DNA reads as TGTGCCAGCGAAGACAGGGGTGCTAACTATGGCTACACCTTC.

The chain is built from TRBV10-1 and TRBJ2-3, with TRBD2 matching over 7 bases. Germline V lookup: CDR1 WNHNN, CDR2 SYGVQD (reference sequence). Germline trimming cut 2 bases from V and 2 bases from J; bases unmatched to any gene: 4. This CDR3 contains 15 residues. In nucleotides, the CDR3 is TGCGCCAGCAGTGAGGGGGGGGAAATCACAGATACGCAGTATTTT. The encoded protein is CASSEGGEITDTQYF.

The chain carries TRBV12-3 or TRBV12-4 and TRBJ2-5; D may be TRBD1 (6 bases). This CDR3 is built from 13 residues. V was clipped by 5 bases and J by 4 bases, with 11 bases between them. CDR3 sequence reads: CASSTGWGETQYF. DNA of the CDR3: TGTGCCAGCAGTACAGGGTGGGGAGAGACCCAGTACTTC.

The V gene is TRBV5-1, the J gene TRBJ1-5; 10 bases match TRBD1. The CDR3 runs to 15 residues. In germline, CDR1 is SGHRS, CDR2 YFSETQ. Unmatched junction bases numbered 6, after V lost 3 bases and J lost 6 bases. The CDR3 here is CASSWGTGDGQPQHF. The CDR3 DNA follows: TGCGCCAGCAGCTGGGGGACAGGGGATGGTCAGCCCCAGCATTTT.

This rearrangement joins TRBV6-1 to TRBJ1-2; weak D call: TRBD1 (5 bases). The CDR3 runs 17 residues. V was shortened by 1 base and J by 5 bases, with 20 bases between the two germline ends. CDR1 and CDR2 (germline): MNHNS, SASEGT. The CDR3 DNA reads as TGTGCCAGCAGTGAAGTACTTTCGACAGCAGCAGGGTATGGCTACACCTTC. It yields the protein CASSEVLSTAAGYGYTF.

On this clone: This specimen includes other DNA sequences encoding the same CDR3. The rearrangement joins TRBV4-1 to TRBJ2-3; D remains ambiguous. There are 13 residues in the CDR3. V lost 0 bases and J lost 6, with 7 bases in between. CDR1 is MGHRA and CDR2 is YSYEKL in the germline V gene. Here the CDR3 DNA reads TGCGCCAGCAGCCAAGACCCCGGGGATACGCAGTATTTT. Its translation is CASSQDPGDTQYF.

The J gene is TRBJ2-2, the V gene TRBV6-6; 10 bases agree with TRBD1. Per germline, CDR1 MNHNY and CDR2 SVGAGI (reference sequence). After removal of 6 bases from V and 2 bases from J, the junction contained 21 bases not matched to a gene. This CDR3 is built from 21 residues. The DNA for the CDR3 is TGTGCCAGCAGCCCAGATCAACCGGGACAGGGGTATTTTCCCAACACCGGGGAGCTGTTTTTT. Its protein product is CASSPDQPGQGYFPNTGELFF.

The chain uses TRBV27 and TRBJ2-7; 9 nucleotides agree with TRBD1. With 3 bases clipped from V and 2 bases from J, the junction kept 5 bases outside the gene matches. Germline-derived CDR1 and CDR2 are MNHEY and SMNVEV (reference sequence). The CDR3 extends over 15 amino acids. The CDR3 DNA reads as TGTGCCAGCAGTTTTCTCGGGACAGGGCCCTACGAGCAGTACTTC. Translation gives CASSFLGTGPYEQYF.

This sequence joins TRBV6-1 and TRBJ2-7, with 7 bases lining up with TRBD2. V lost 3 bases, J lost 2 bases, and 4 bases stayed unmatched. The CDR3 has 14 residues. Germline V lookup: CDR1 MNHNS, CDR2 SASEGT. The CDR3 is CASSEGGVTYEQYV. CDR3 coding DNA: TGTGCCAGCAGTGAGGGGGGGGTCACCTACGAGCAGTACGTC.

This chain connects TRBV28 to TRBJ1-5, with 7 bases fitting TRBD1. J gave up 6 bases and V 5 bases, and 7 bases lay outside the gene matches. The CDR3 contains 14 residues. Germline-derived CDR1 and CDR2 are MDHEN and SYDVKM. The CDR3 region is CASSTRQGGQPQHF. The CDR3 region has the DNA TGTGCCAGCAGTACCCGACAGGGAGGTCAGCCCCAGCATTTT.

The gene calls are TRBV7-2 and TRBJ2-1; 12 nucleotides align to TRBD2. The germline V gene has CDR1 SGHTA and CDR2 FQGNSA. V was pared by 5 bases and J by 3 bases, with 8 bases of the junction left unmatched. The CDR3 runs to 17 residues. Written as DNA, the CDR3 is TGTGCCAGCAGCACACGACTAGCGGGGGTTCTCTACAATGAGCAGTTCTTC. It is translated as CASSTRLAGVLYNEQFF.

This chain uses TRBV13 with TRBJ1-6; D not certain. Germline V lookup: CDR1 PRHDT, CDR2 FYEKMQ (reference sequence). There are 15 residues in the CDR3. The V gene lost 1 base and the J gene lost 1 base, with 5 bases spanning the gap. The DNA for the CDR3 is TGTGCCAGCAGCTTAGCGGGGTCCTATAATTCACCCCTCCACTTT. It codes for CASSLAGSYNSPLHF.

The chain joins TRBV20-1 to TRBJ1-1, with 8 bases that match TRBD1. Trimming cost V 1 base and J 11 bases; bases outside gene matches: 3. Germline CDR1 and CDR2: DFQATT and SNEGSKA (reference sequence). The CDR3 totals 11 residues. The CDR3 protein is CSARGTGSAFF. The CDR3 DNA follows: TGCAGTGCTAGAGGGACAGGGTCTGCTTTCTTT.

The genes are TRBV5-1 and TRBJ2-1; 9 bases agree with TRBD2. Trimming took 2 bases from V and 7 from J; bases not matched to a gene: 7. The germline V gene encodes CDR1 SGHRS and CDR2 YFSETQ. This CDR3 contains 15 residues. DNA of the CDR3: TGCGCCAGCAGCTTAGCAGCGGGGGGCTTGAATGAGCAGTTCTTC. Translating gives CASSLAAGGLNEQFF.

The rearrangement uses TRBV29-1 and TRBJ2-7; D unclear. V was clipped by 6 bases and J by 7 bases, with 16 bases between them. The CDR3 loop spans 12 amino acids. Germline-derived CDR1 and CDR2 are SQVTM and ANQGSEA. The CDR3 DNA reads as TGCAGCGTAGCCGCGGCCTCCCGAGAGCAGTACTTC. Its translation is CSVAAASREQYF.

The count of this clone is one. The rearrangement joins TRBV11-1 to TRBJ2-1; maybe TRBD2 (5 bases). Germline-derived CDR1 and CDR2 are SGHAT and FQDESV (reference sequence). V was shortened by 2 bases and J by 5 bases, with 13 bases between the two germline ends. The CDR3 has 15 residues. The CDR3 DNA sequence: TGTGCCAGCAGCTTATCTTCCGGGCGGGACAATGAGCAGTTCTTC. Translation gives CASSLSSGRDNEQFF.

This clone has only one observation. This chain links TRBV4-2 with TRBJ1-1, with unresolved D. Germline loops: CDR1 LGHNA, CDR2 YNFKEQ. V was trimmed by 1 base and J by 11 bases, leaving 26 bases between them. The CDR3 covers 17 residues. CDR3 in amino acids: CASSQARGSSALLGAFF. DNA for the CDR3: TGTGCCAGCAGCCAAGCCAGAGGGAGTTCGGCCCTTTTGGGGGCTTTCTTT.

The chain couples TRBV18 to TRBJ1-4; a weak D match, TRBD1 (5 bases). This CDR3 comprises 13 residues. Germline V gene data show CDR1 as KGHSH and CDR2 as LQKENI. Trimming left V 3 bases short and J 10 bases short, with 12 bases between. CDR3 residues: CASSPGGDRKLFF. The CDR3 coding sequence is TGTGCCAGCTCACCGGGCGGGGACCGAAAACTGTTTTTT.

The chain has TRBV12-2 and TRBJ2-5; the table's D call TRBD1 went unverified against the DNA. TRBV12-2 is listed as a pseudogene. The CDR3 covers 16 residues. The CDR3 region is CASRLGAGQWKETQYF. CDR3 DNA sequence: TGTGCAAGTCGCTTAGGTGCGGGACAGTGGAAAGAGACCCAGTACTTC.

This chain uses TRBV5-1 with TRBJ2-3, with unresolved D. CDR3 size: 14 residues. V shed 0 bases and J shed 4 bases, with 9 bases lying between them. CDR1 is SGHRS and CDR2 is YFSETQ in the germline V gene. Here the CDR3 reads CASSLGFEADTQYF. The CDR3 DNA is TGCGCCAGCAGCTTGGGGTTCGAGGCAGATACGCAGTATTTT.

V is TRBV2 and J is TRBJ2-7; D gene uncertain. The CDR3 runs 11 residues. V dropped 8 bases and J dropped 8 bases, with 13 bases sitting between them. Germline values: CDR1 SNHLY, CDR2 FYNNEI. The CDR3 DNA reads as TGTGCCAGCGTACTTCAGGTCAAGCAGTACTTC. Protein: CASVLQVKQYF.